The rows below give T cell receptor beta chains drawn from one sample of a study of graft-versus-host responses after intestinal transplantation. Sequencing used immunoSEQ multiplex PCR; TCRdb keeps in-frame clones, though not all of them. The data show about 39,000 clones, 80% to 95% seen once. The sequenced sample was PBMCs, obtained around 720 days after intestinal transplantation. The receptors stem from a human patient who received an intestinal transplant, so some T cells may come from the graft donor. CDR3s include the opening cysteine and the closing phenylalanine or tryptophan. Each record gives: J gene, D gene, V gene, CDR3 length, clone size, CDR3 DNA, CDR3 protein. The D gene is left open where the match is weak. Clone size is stated in some rows and not others, as once, few, many or a class when expanded.

TRBJ2-2 TRBD1 TRBV11-2 15 . TGTGCCAGCAGGTCCGGGACAGGGAACACCGGGGAGCTGTTTTTT CASRSGTGNTGELFF
TRBJ1-1 . TRBV15 11 . TGTGCCACCGAGAGGGGAGCTGAAGCTTTCTTT CATERGAEAFF
TRBJ2-3 . TRBV5-4 13 . TGTGCCAGCCGACTGGGGAGCACAGATACGCAGTATTTT CASRLGSTDTQYF
TRBJ2-3 TRBD2 TRBV18 17 . TGTGCCAGCTCACCACCGATTTTGGTAGCGGGCGCAGATACGCAGTATTTT CASSPPILVAGADTQYF
TRBJ1-5 . TRBV5-6 14 . TGTGCCAGCAGCCTATTGGACAGCAATCAGCCCCAGCATTTT CASSLLDSNQPQHF
TRBJ2-7 . TRBV5-5 12 . TGTGCCAGCAGCTTGGGGCCGGGGGAGCAGTACTTC CASSLGPGEQYF
TRBJ2-7 . TRBV7-9 13 . TGTGCCTGGGGGGCGGGTCCGTCCTACGAGCAGTACTTC CAWGAGPSYEQYF
TRBJ2-3 . TRBV6-5 16 . TGTGCCAGCAGTTACTCCCCCATTGGGGCGAGGGATACGCAGTATTTT CASSYSPIGARDTQYF
TRBJ1-1 . TRBV29-1 10 . TGCAGCGCAACCGGGAGAGAAGCTTTCTTT CSATGREAFF
TRBJ2-7 . TRBV11-2 13 . TGTGCCAGCAGCCCGTACCGGGGGTGGGGGCAGTACTTC CASSPYRGWGQYF
TRBJ2-3 TRBD1 TRBV27 15 . TGTGCCAGCAGTTTATTTCAGGGGGTCGCAGATACGCAGTATTTT CASSLFQGVADTQYF
TRBJ2-5 . TRBV11-2 14 . TGTGCCAGCAGCCCGTTGGGGGACCAAGAGACCCAGTACTTC CASSPLGDQETQYF
TRBJ1-3 . TRBV9 12 . TGTGCCAGCAGCGTGAGTCGAAACACCATATATTTT CASSVSRNTIYF
TRBJ1-1 TRBD1 TRBV2 19 . TGTGCCAGCAGTATCCCCAAGGCGACCCGGGGACAGCCTTTGGGTGAAGCTTTCTTT CASSIPKATRGQPLGEAFF
TRBJ1-1 . TRBV7-3 13 . TGTGCCAGCAGCCCGGACACGAACACTGAAGCTTTCTTT CASSPDTNTEAFF
TRBJ2-3 . TRBV5-1 15 . TGCGCCAGCAGCTATCGGGACACCGAGACAGATACGCAGTATTTT CASSYRDTETDTQYF
TRBJ2-5 . TRBV9 15 . TGTGCCAGCAGCTCAGTAGGAGGGTACCAAGAGACCCAGTACTTC CASSSVGGYQETQYF
TRBJ1-1 . TRBV19 15 . TGTGCCAGTACGGAGATACTACTAACGAACACTGAAGCTTTCTTT CASTEILLTNTEAFF
TRBJ2-1 . TRBV7-3 13 . TGTGCCAGCAGCTTAAGCTCCTACAATGAGCAGTTCTTC CASSLSSYNEQFF
TRBJ2-7 . TRBV7-6 14 . TGTGCCAGCAGCCTCGAGGAGGGCTCCGCCGAGCAGTACTTC CASSLEEGSAEQYF
TRBJ1-6 . TRBV7-3 20 . TGTGCCAGCAAGTCCGGCGGGGTGGCAGCCTTTTGTCCCTATAATTCACCCCTCCACTTT CASKSGGVAAFCPYNSPLHF
TRBJ1-3 TRBD1 TRBV7-2 13 few TGTGCCAGCAGCTCGCGACAGGGGAGGACCATATATTTT CASSSRQGRTIYF
TRBJ2-1 . TRBV11-3 15 . TGTGCCAGCAGCTTAGCGGGGGTCTCCTACAATGAGCAGTTCTTC CASSLAGVSYNEQFF
TRBJ1-4 . TRBV6-5 11 . TGTGCCAGCAGTTACCCAGGCCTCCAGCTTTTT CASSYPGLQLF
TRBJ2-1 TRBD2 TRBV6-1 16 . TGTGCCAGCAGTGGGGGACTAGCGGGAGACTACAATGAGCAGTTCTTC CASSGGLAGDYNEQFF
TRBJ1-1 TRBD1 TRBV19 15 . TGTGCCAGTCTAAACAGGGGGGCGAGGAACACTGAAGCTTTCTTT CASLNRGARNTEAFF
TRBJ1-2 TRBD1 TRBV6-6 13 . TGTGCCAGCAGTTACTCGGGGACAGGGGGCTACACCTTC CASSYSGTGGYTF
TRBJ1-6 . TRBV25-1 16 . TGTGCCACCATGGATGGACCCAGCGGGGCCAATTCACCCCTCCACTTT CATMDGPSGANSPLHF
TRBJ1-5 TRBD1 TRBV6-5 15 few TGTGCCAGCAGTTACTCGGCTACAGGGGGAGAGCCCCAGCATTTT CASSYSATGGEPQHF
TRBJ1-1 . TRBV2 13 . TGTGCCAGCATCTCCGACCCGAACACTGAAGCTTTCTTT CASISDPNTEAFF
TRBJ2-1 TRBD1 TRBV4-1 15 . TGCGCCAGCACTTCAGGGGGAAGCTCCTACAATGAGCAGTTCTTC CASTSGGSSYNEQFF
TRBJ1-1 TRBD1 TRBV10-3 13 . TGTGCCATCAGCAGACAGGGGTCGGCTGAAGCTTTCTTT CAISRQGSAEAFF
TRBJ1-1 . TRBV4-1 14 . TGCGCCAGCAGCCCTGGGGGCAGGGTCACTGAAGCTTTCTTT CASSPGGRVTEAFF
TRBJ1-3 . TRBV4-1 16 . TGCGCCAGCAGCCAAGATCGGGCCATTACAGGAAACACCATATATTTT CASSQDRAITGNTIYF
TRBJ2-7 . TRBV6-5 10 . TGTGCCAGGACCGCTCACGAGCAGTACTTC CARTAHEQYF
TRBJ2-1 TRBD1 TRBV9 15 . TGTGCCAGCAGCGTGGACAGGGGATACTACAATGAGCAGTTCTTC CASSVDRGYYNEQFF
TRBJ2-7 TRBD2 TRBV6-1 16 . TGTGCCAGCAGTGAACGTTGGGGTACGGGGGGGTACGAGCAGTACTTC CASSERWGTGGYEQYF
TRBJ1-5 . TRBV30 17 . TGTGCCTGGAGTCCTAGGACATGGGCTTATAGCAATCAGCCCCAGCATTTT CAWSPRTWAYSNQPQHF
TRBJ2-2 . TRBV5-1 14 . TGCGCCAGCAGCTTGGGGCTAGGAACTGAGGAGCTGTTTTTT CASSLGLGTEELFF
TRBJ2-5 . TRBV5-5 16 . TGTGCCAGCAGCCAATCTTGGGGTAGGGTGGAAGAGACCCAGTACTTC CASSQSWGRVEETQYF
TRBJ2-3 TRBD2 TRBV6-1 17 . TGTGCCAGCAGGGAACTAGCGGGAGAGCTTAGCACAGATACGCAGTATTTT CASRELAGELSTDTQYF
TRBJ2-7 . TRBV2 12 . TGTGCCAGCACAGGGGTGGGCTACGAGCAGTACTTC CASTGVGYEQYF